A single sample is the source of the 18 T cell receptor beta chains below, sequenced in a study of cytomegalovirus exposure and HLA in healthy donors. The PCR had 60 Vbeta and 13 Jbeta primers. Here immunoSEQ multiplex PCR was the method, and the copy in TCRdb shows in-frame clones only, minus some. The sample has about 160,000 clones, roughly 80% seen once; the top ten hold around 1.3%. The sequencing input was PBMCs. Source of these receptors: a woman aged 45-65 years in good health and CMV-seronegative.

The chain links TRBV10-3 to TRBJ2-1; D unresolved. Germline V lookup: CDR1 ENHRY, CDR2 SYGVKD. V shed 3 bases and J shed 8 bases, with 8 bases lying between them. This CDR3 has 12 amino acids. CDR3 sequence (DNA): TGTGCCATCAGTGAAGGCGGATATGAGCAGTTCTTC. As protein: CAISEGGYEQFF.

V and J are TRBV6-5 and TRBJ1-6; 7 bases fit TRBD1. CDR3 size: 15 residues. Germline CDR1 MNHEY, CDR2 SVGAGI. Trimming took 4 bases from V and 8 from J; bases not matched to a gene: 8. In nucleotides, the CDR3 is TGTGCCAGCAGTTCCCCAGGGGGGAATCATTCACCCCTCCACTTT. This translates into CASSSPGGNHSPLHF.

CDR3 residues: CASSLTSGTYNEQFF. Written as DNA, the CDR3 is TGTGCCAGCAGCTTAACTAGCGGGACCTACAATGAGCAGTTCTTC. This sequence joins TRBV7-3 and TRBJ2-1; 8 nucleotides match TRBD2. J was trimmed by 2 bases and V by 0 bases; bases with no gene match: 0. This CDR3 is built from 15 residues. Looked up from germline, CDR1 is SGHTA and CDR2 is FQGTGA.

The V gene is TRBV19, the J gene TRBJ1-3, with a tentative D call TRBD1 (6 bases). The CDR3 runs to 16 residues. Germline V lookup: CDR1 LNHDA, CDR2 SQIVND (reference sequence). The germline V and J ends were trimmed by 2 bases and 4 bases, with 15 bases remaining between them. The CDR3 loop reads CASSISGRGIGNTIYF. The CDR3, as DNA: TGTGCCAGTAGTATAAGTGGCAGGGGAATCGGAAACACCATATATTTT.

The chain combines TRBV18 with TRBJ2-7, with 9 bases matching TRBD1. CDR1 and CDR2 from the germline V gene are KGHSH and LQKENI. The CDR3 sequence is 16 residues long. V trimming: 3 bases; J trimming: 3 bases; junction bases outside the gene matches: 9. The chain's CDR3 is CASSPVVGQGSYEQYF. In nucleotides, the CDR3 is TGTGCCAGCTCACCGGTTGTCGGACAGGGGAGCTACGAGCAGTACTTC.

The V gene is TRBV5-1, the J gene TRBJ1-4; 9 nucleotides align to TRBD1. The length of the CDR3 is 15 residues. Trimming took 5 bases from V and 10 from J; bases not matched to a gene: 12. Germline V CDR1 and CDR2: SGHRS, YFSETQ. CDR3 nucleotide sequence: TGCGCCAGCAGGAGGGAGGGAGAGACAGGGGGAAAACTGTTTTTT. Translated: CASRREGETGGKLFF.

CDR3 region: CASSQSQTGWVYGYTF. In nucleotides, the CDR3 is TGCGCCAGCAGCCAATCCCAGACAGGGTGGGTCTATGGCTACACCTTC. The chain combines TRBV4-3 with TRBJ1-2; the match to TRBD1 covers 7 bases. The CDR3 covers 16 residues. Germline trimming cut 2 bases from V and 4 bases from J; bases unmatched to any gene: 10. Germline CDR1 reads LGHNA; CDR2 reads YSLEER.

This chain joins TRBV20-1 and TRBJ1-6; no clear D gene. V lost 5 bases and J lost 11, with 7 bases in between. Germline V gene sequence: CDR1 DFQATT, CDR2 SNEGSKA (reference sequence). CDR3 length equals 10 residues. In DNA, the CDR3 is TGCAGTGCTCCAGCGGCACCCCTCCACTTT. This codes for CSAPAAPLHF.

This rearrangement joins TRBV11-2 to TRBJ1-1; D uncertain. Germline V gene sequence: CDR1 SGHAT, CDR2 FQNNGV. The V gene lost 3 bases and the J gene lost 3 bases, with 20 bases spanning the gap. This CDR3 has 17 residues. The CDR3 DNA follows: TGTGCCAGCAGCTTTCTTTCGTTGCGGGTGAAGGACACTGAAGCTTTCTTT. It translates to CASSFLSLRVKDTEAFF. The variable domain in full, completed from reference TRBV11-2 and TRBJ1-1, reads EAGVAQSPRYKIIEKRQSVAFWCNPISGHATLYWYQQILGQGPKLLIQFQNNGVVDDSQLPKDRFSAERLKGVDSTLKIQPAKLEDSAVYLCASSFLSLRVKDTEAFFGQGTRLTVV.

V and J are TRBV5-3 and TRBJ1-1; TRBD1 is a possible D gene (5 bases). TRBV5-3 is reported as an ORF; its role is uncertain. The V and J ends lost 4 bases and 0 bases respectively, with 19 bases between them. This CDR3 is 17 amino acids long. The CDR3 region is CARSGPVGGNMNTEAFF. The CDR3, as DNA: TGTGCCAGAAGCGGCCCAGTGGGGGGGAACATGAACACTGAAGCTTTCTTT.

In its sample, this clone was seen a few times. CDR3 protein: CASSWGVDNSPLHF. The DNA for the CDR3 is TGTGCCAGCAGCTGGGGGGTGGATAATTCACCCCTCCACTTT. This rearrangement joins TRBV7-2 to TRBJ1-6, with D possibly being TRBD1 (5 bases). The V end lost 4 bases, the J end lost 5 bases, and 9 bases lay between the germline ends. Germline lookup yields CDR1 SGHTA and CDR2 FQGNSA. The CDR3 is 14 residues long.

This clone was seen once. This chain uses TRBV19 with TRBJ2-4; TRBD1 matches 8 bases. The CDR3 has 15 residues. Trimming took 5 bases from V and 0 from J; bases not matched to a gene: 3. The germline V gene has CDR1 LNHDA and CDR2 SQIVND (reference sequence). CDR3 sequence (DNA): TGTGCCAGTAGTCCGGGACAGGTAGCCAAAAACATTCAGTACTTC. Its translation: CASSPGQVAKNIQYF.

The CDR3 spells CASGTGGFFTGTNTEAFF. The CDR3 coding sequence is TGCGCCAGCGGGACAGGAGGATTCTTCACTGGTACGAACACTGAAGCTTTCTTT. The V call is TRBV4-1, the J call TRBJ1-1, with 8 bases fitting TRBD1. V trimming: 8 bases; J trimming: 1 base; junction bases outside the gene matches: 18. Germline CDR1 reads MGHRA; CDR2 reads YSYEKL. This CDR3 contains 18 residues.

This chain links TRBV6-1 with TRBJ2-7, with 7 bases aligning to TRBD1. V shed 2 bases, J shed 5 bases, and the junction held 3 bases outside the gene matches. The CDR3 contains 13 residues. The germline CDR1 and CDR2 sequences are MNHNS and SASEGT. For the CDR3, the DNA is TGTGCCAGCAGTGAAAGGGGGCGCAACGAGCAGTACTTC. It specifies CASSERGRNEQYF.

V and J are TRBV27 and TRBJ2-1; TRBD2 matches 7 bases. The CDR3 loop spans 16 amino acids. Germline loops: CDR1 MNHEY, CDR2 SMNVEV (reference sequence). The junction had 9 bases not matched to a gene; V was cut back by 5 bases and J by 2 bases. CDR3 sequence (DNA): TGTGCCAGCAGTCCAATCTCAGCGGGGACCTACAATGAGCAGTTCTTC. Its translation: CASSPISAGTYNEQFF.

This clone was seen only a few times. The chain is built from TRBV6-5 and TRBJ1-1, with a weak D call TRBD1 (5 bases). V lost 0 bases to trimming and J lost 5 bases, with 13 bases between them. This CDR3 has 15 residues. CDR1 and CDR2 (germline): MNHEY, SVGAGI. As DNA, the CDR3 is TGTGCCAGCAGTTACTCCCGGGGGATAGGGACTGAAGCTTTCTTT. This translates into CASSYSRGIGTEAFF.

The V gene is TRBV5-6, the J gene TRBJ2-5; no definite D call. The CDR3 extends over 17 amino acids. Trimming removed 2 bases at V and 0 bases at J, with 17 bases between. Germline V CDR1 and CDR2: SGHDT, YYEEEE. CDR3 coding DNA: TGTGCCAGCAGCTTTAGTTCATCCGCTTGGTACCAAGAGACCCAGTACTTC. This gives the protein CASSFSSSAWYQETQYF.

This rearrangement joins TRBV28 to TRBJ2-1; 7 nucleotides match TRBD2. Trimming at V came to 1 base and at J to 2 bases, leaving 5 bases not matched to a gene. The CDR3 loop spans 16 amino acids. Germline-derived CDR1 and CDR2 are MDHEN and SYDVKM. The CDR3 coding sequence is TGTGCCAGCAGTTTATCGGGGGGTAATCCCTACAATGAGCAGTTCTTC. Translation: CASSLSGGNPYNEQFF.